One sample yielded the 19 T cell receptor beta chains listed below, sequenced in a study of T cell repertoires in cytomegalovirus infection. TCRdb used MiXCR to reprocess the reads, holding one entry per CDR3 protein. This table has some 300,000 distinct CDR3 sequences, around 9.6% appearing once. Sequenced: PBMCs. The source of these receptors is a human donor in good health (CMV status not recorded). Some clones in this sample may be carry-over from other donors' samples.

The rearrangement uses TRBV19 and TRBJ1-1; TRBD1 agrees at 9 bases. The CDR3 loop spans 15 amino acids. V lost 3 bases, J lost 8 bases, and 10 bases stayed unmatched. Per germline, CDR1 LNHDA and CDR2 SQIVND (reference sequence). Here the CDR3 DNA reads TGTGCCAGTAGTATCCGGGACAGGGTCCGGGACGAAGCTTTCTTT. Encoded protein: CASSIRDRVRDEAFF.

This clonotype has a handful of counts. The J gene is TRBJ1-1, the V gene TRBV10-3; the D is unclear. The CDR3 has 10 amino acids. V lost 4 bases and J lost 11, with 8 bases in between. Per the germline V gene, CDR1 is ENHRY and CDR2 is SYGVKD. CDR3 nucleotide sequence: TGTGCCATCAGTGGGGGTTTGGCTTTCTTT. Encoded protein: CAISGGLAFF.

This clonotype was detected many times. V usage is TRBV10-3 and J usage is TRBJ2-7; D unresolved. Trimming shortened V by 4 bases and J by 5 bases, and 6 bases separated the two germline ends. The CDR3 length is 11 residues. Germline V gene lookup returns CDR1 ENHRY and CDR2 SYGVKD. The CDR3, as DNA: TGTGCCATCAGTGTTCGGGACGAGCAGTACTTC. This codes for CAISVRDEQYF.

This clonotype was found many times. The chain employs TRBV29-1 and TRBJ2-1, with TRBD1 matching 9 bases. Germline CDR1 reads SQVTM; CDR2 reads ANQGSEA. The CDR3 runs to 12 residues. The V gene end was trimmed by 6 bases and the J gene end by 13 bases; junction bases not matched to a gene: 10. This CDR3 reads CSVGRDRGVQFF. CDR3 bases: TGCAGCGTCGGTAGAGACAGGGGGGTCCAGTTCTTC.

This chain uses TRBV25-1 with TRBJ2-2; a possible D gene is TRBD2 (5 bases). CDR3 length: 15 amino acids. CDR1 is MGHDK and CDR2 is SYGVNS in the germline V gene. The ends were cut back, 3 bases at V and 5 bases at J, with 13 bases in the middle. CDR3 loop: CASSDRLAGTGELFF. The CDR3 DNA sequence: TGTGCCAGCAGTGACAGGCTAGCCGGGACCGGGGAGCTGTTTTTT.

This clonotype showed up just a few times. This rearrangement joins TRBV5-6 to TRBJ1-5, with 9 nucleotides matching TRBD1. This CDR3 has 15 residues. The ends lost 0 bases at V and 7 bases at J; junction bases unmatched: 5. Germline V lookup: CDR1 SGHDT, CDR2 YYEEEE. In nucleotides, the CDR3 is TGTGCCAGCAGCTTGGGAGGGACAGGGAGCCAGCCCCAGCATTTT. Protein product: CASSLGGTGSQPQHF.

This clonotype has ten or more counts. The genes are TRBV10-3 and TRBJ2-5; D possibly corresponds to TRBD1 (6 bases). V was clipped by 0 bases and J by 1 base, with 9 bases between them. The length of the CDR3 is 15 residues. The V gene's germline CDR1 is ENHRY and CDR2 SYGVKD. CDR3: CAISESGARQETQYF. The CDR3 DNA follows: TGTGCCATCAGTGAGTCGGGGGCCCGCCAAGAGACCCAGTACTTC.

This clonotype has at least ten counts. This chain connects TRBV28 to TRBJ1-1; 7 positions agree with TRBD1. V dropped 4 bases and J dropped 0; count of bases not matched to a gene: 5. CDR3 length equals 15 residues. CDR1 and CDR2 (germline): MDHEN, SYDVKM. The CDR3 protein is CASSSGGQLNTEAFF. CDR3 in DNA: TGTGCCAGCAGTTCTGGGGGACAGTTGAACACTGAAGCTTTCTTT. Using reference TRBV28 and TRBJ1-1 for the parts outside the CDR3, the full variable domain is DVKVTQSSRYLVKRTGEKVFLECVQDMDHENMFWYRQDPGLGLRLIYFSYDVKMKEKGDIPEGYSVSREKKERFSLILESASTNQTSMYLCASSSGGQLNTEAFFGQGTRLTVV.

Ten or more counts support this clonotype. The chain joins TRBV6-4 to TRBJ1-4; 7 nucleotides line up with TRBD1. V was clipped by 6 bases and J by 4 bases; unmatched bases: 14. The V gene's germline CDR1 is MRHNA and CDR2 SNTAGT. CDR3 length: 17 residues. CDR3 DNA sequence: TGTGCCAGCAGCCCACGGGGGATTGGGACAGATAATGAAAAACTGTTTTTT. This sequence encodes CASSPRGIGTDNEKLFF.

This clonotype was observed at least ten times. The gene calls are TRBV24-1 and TRBJ2-3; 7 nucleotides match TRBD2. This CDR3 comprises 16 residues. Germline values: CDR1 KGHDR, CDR2 SFDVKD. V gave up 2 bases and J gave up 5 bases; unmatched junction bases: 9. The CDR3 nucleotides read TGTGCCACCAGTGATTCGGCTAGCGGTACCGTAGATACGCAGTATTTT. This gives the protein CATSDSASGTVDTQYF.

The rearrangement uses TRBV29-1 and TRBJ2-3; the D is unclear. Germline V lookup: CDR1 SQVTM, CDR2 ANQGSEA. The CDR3 is 10 amino acids. V was pared by 4 bases and J by 6 bases, with 5 bases between. The CDR3 spells CSVVVDTQYF. The CDR3 DNA is TGCAGCGTTGTCGTGGATACGCAGTATTTT.

The rearrangement links TRBV20-1 to TRBJ1-1, with a possible D match to TRBD1 (5 bases). Looked up from germline, CDR1 is DFQATT and CDR2 is SNEGSKA (reference sequence). The CDR3 loop spans 14 amino acids. The V end was cut by 3 bases, the J end by 0 bases, with 11 bases between. The CDR3 nucleotides read TGCAGTGCTAGCTGGGGACCTATGAACACTGAAGCTTTCTTT. Amino acid sequence: CSASWGPMNTEAFF.

This clonotype was seen repeatedly, ten times or more. V is TRBV5-6 and J is TRBJ2-5; either TRBD1 or TRBD2 may supply D (5 bases each). The CDR3 consists of 18 residues. V lost 4 bases and J lost 0, with 22 bases in between. CDR1 is SGHDT and CDR2 is YYEEEE in the germline V gene. The CDR3 protein is CASSHQNPGTFNQETQYF. Here the CDR3 DNA reads TGTGCCAGCAGCCACCAAAATCCGGGGACCTTCAACCAAGAGACCCAGTACTTC.

The chain links TRBV20-1 to TRBJ1-5; TRBD1 aligns across 10 bases. CDR1 and CDR2 (germline): DFQATT, SNEGSKA (reference sequence). CDR3 size: 15 residues. V was pared by 3 bases and J by 6 bases, with 8 bases of the junction left unmatched. DNA for the CDR3: TGCAGTGCTAGTCCCAGGACAGGGGGATCTCAGCCCCAGCATTTT. It encodes CSASPRTGGSQPQHF.

This clonotype was found a few times. The gene calls are TRBV7-3 and TRBJ1-4, with D perhaps TRBD1 (5 bases). Trimming took off 8 bases at V and 1 base at J, with 14 bases between the two ends. The V gene's germline CDR1 is SGHTA and CDR2 FQGTGA. The CDR3 contains 15 residues. For the CDR3, the DNA is TGTGCCAGCTTGGGGGGGGGTCGAACTAATGAAAAACTGTTTTTT. Encoded protein: CASLGGGRTNEKLFF.

This clonotype was seen repeatedly, ten times or more. The DNA of the CDR3 is TGCAGTGCTAGGCGCCTTACGGACATGAACACTGAAGCTTTCTTT. It codes for CSARRLTDMNTEAFF. This sequence joins TRBV20-1 and TRBJ1-1, with a possible D match to TRBD1 (5 bases). V lost 3 bases and J 0 bases, leaving 14 bases between the germline ends. Germline lookup yields CDR1 DFQATT and CDR2 SNEGSKA (reference sequence). The CDR3 covers 15 residues.

The gene calls are TRBV19 and TRBJ2-5, with D possibly matching TRBD2 (7 bases). Germline loops: CDR1 LNHDA, CDR2 SQIVND (reference sequence). The CDR3 is made up of 14 amino acids. V dropped 8 bases and J dropped 5 bases, with 18 bases sitting between them. Written as DNA, the CDR3 is TGTGCCAGTTCGTCGGCGGGGGCCCGCGAGACCCAGTACTTC. Its protein product is CASSSAGARETQYF.

This clonotype was counted ten times or more. This chain connects TRBV15 to TRBJ1-1, with D uncertain. The CDR3 consists of 13 residues. Germline assignment: CDR1 LNHNV and CDR2 YYDKDF (reference sequence). With 0 bases removed from V and 9 bases from J, the gap between germline ends came to 11 bases. CDR3 bases: TGTGCCACCAGCAGAGAGAGTATGGGTCAAGCTTTCTTT. Translation gives CATSRESMGQAFF.

This clonotype was counted ten times or more. The gene calls are TRBV25-1 and TRBJ1-4; a possible D gene is TRBD1 (5 bases). This CDR3 is 15 amino acids long. Trimming shortened V by 5 bases and J by 8 bases, and 18 bases separated the two germline ends. CDR1 is MGHDK, CDR2 SYGVNS, per germline. The CDR3 region has the DNA TGTGCCAGCAGTAAACGGGAATTTGGACAAGAAAAACTGTTTTTT. This sequence encodes CASSKREFGQEKLFF.